The sequence of this T cell receptor (beta chain) was determined in a study of T cell responses to AZD1222 COVID-19 vaccine. Study in general: Analyses pooled second doses at about 4 or about 12 weeks. Whole-study results and caveats: Seropositivity was recorded at baseline in only a handful of AZD1222 recipients. Nearly half of unique spike-specific TCRs reportedly avoided B.1.351 and B.1.1.7 mutated regions.

Method: immunoSEQ multiplex PCR; TCRdb's copy keeps in-frame clones and lacks some. Of some 150,000 clones listed, about 90% were seen once; the top ten hold 5%. With regard to this clone: Its antigen remains unidentified.

Trimming removed 2 bases from V and 8 bases from J, with 11 bases in between. There are 13 residues in the CDR3. The germline V gene has CDR1 SGDLS and CDR2 YYNGEE. This receptor was identified in an adult in good health. The sample here was peripheral blood, taken on day 0 of AZD1222 vaccination. The V gene is TRBV9, the J gene TRBJ2-4; TRBD2 might be the D (5 bases). CDR3 sequence: CASSVDQEDIQYF. Here the CDR3 DNA reads TGTGCCAGCAGCGTTGACCAGGAGGACATTCAGTACTTC.